The rows below give T cell receptor beta chains drawn from one sample of a study of response to subunit inactivated influenza vaccine. TCRdb called the RT-PCR reads again in MiXCR, with one record for every CDR3 protein. The table has 170,000 or so distinct CDR3 sequences, about 10% seen once. Sequencing was performed on CD8+ T cells sorted from PBMCs, taken 23 to 25 months after vaccination. Receptors were obtained from a man aged 45-69 years who received an inactivated influenza vaccine. CDR3s leave out the opening cysteine and the closing phenylalanine or tryptophan.

TRBV29-1	TRBJ1-2	SVEDNTGYGYT
TRBV2	TRBJ2-3	ASSAIAGGGTDTQY
TRBV7-2	TRBJ2-7	ASSLAQYGLLTYEQY
TRBV27	TRBJ1-2	ASSGQGAYGYT
TRBV4-3	TRBJ2-7	ASSQTRDNRLGQY
TRBV28	TRBJ2-2	ASRLPNTGELF
TRBV28	TRBJ1-4	ASSRQGREKLF
TRBV12-3/TRBV12-4	TRBJ1-6	ASSLDGKYNSPLH
TRBV25-1	TRBJ1-1	ASSEFGVGAAF
TRBV4-3	TRBJ2-7	ASSHLRDYEQY
TRBV20-1	TRBJ2-7	SARVRVTYEQY
TRBV9	TRBJ2-7	ASSARDSYSYEQY
TRBV12-3/TRBV12-4	TRBJ2-5	ASSPGETQY
TRBV4-1	TRBJ2-1	ASSLAGGESSYNEQF
TRBV6-2/TRBV6-3	TRBJ2-7	ASSYSSEQY
TRBV28	TRBJ2-7	ASRGLTKTPSYEQY
TRBV6-1	TRBJ1-6	ASGMGSSYNSPLH
TRBV7-9	TRBJ1-2	ASTLDYGYT
TRBV29-1	TRBJ2-7	SGVFPHSYEQY
TRBV7-9	TRBJ2-4	ASSLADNIQY
TRBV7-2	TRBJ2-5	ASSHYLFQETQY
TRBV12-3/TRBV12-4	TRBJ2-7	ASSTGQGLNEQY
TRBV5-4	TRBJ1-6	ASGEHTASTPLH
TRBV2	TRBJ1-4	ASRAGTQEKLF
TRBV13	TRBJ2-2	ASSPGLAGHENTGELF
TRBV20-1	TRBJ2-3	SAREWSDTQY
TRBV4-3	TRBJ1-2	ASSQEEFYGYT
TRBV6-5	TRBJ2-3	ASSYSGTSTDTQY
TRBV28	TRBJ2-7	ATRLASRGYEQY
TRBV5-6	TRBJ2-1	ASSEGMNEQF
TRBV9	TRBJ1-2	ASSVTGQGVPYGYT
TRBV12-3/TRBV12-4	TRBJ2-1	ASSRTYNEQF
TRBV5-6	TRBJ1-1	ATRKGRLSLNTEAF
TRBV12-3/TRBV12-4	TRBJ2-3	ASSFTVDTQY